This TCR beta chain came from a study of STAT5B mutations in CD4+ large granular lymphocyte leukemia. Study conclusions and caveats: The CD4+ versus CD8+ T-LGLL clonality difference may reflect limited sample size.

Authors' analysis steps: Lowest detectable productive clonotype frequency was 2.59 x 10-5. Sequencing used immunoSEQ multiplex PCR; TCRdb keeps in-frame clones, though not all of them. V, J and clone size reflect that table, while D and trimming were determined from the DNA. The sample holds tens of thousands of clones, 68% seen once. Turning to this clone: Its antigen is unknown.

Germline CDR1 reads SGHNT; CDR2 reads YENEEA. This CDR3 has 13 residues. Trimming took off 0 bases at V and 7 bases at J, with 4 bases between the two ends. Sequencing used CD4+ T cells from blood buffy coats. The chain combines TRBV11-3 with TRBJ1-6; D is undetermined. The receptor's source is a human donor in good health. The CDR3 region is CASSLEGNSPLHF. CDR3 sequence (DNA): TGTGCCAGCAGCTTAGAGGGAAATTCACCCCTCCACTTT.